Shown below are 10 T cell receptor beta chains from a single sample sequenced in a study of cytotoxic CD8 clonotypes in ibrutinib-treated CLL. TCRdb keeps only in-frame clones here, not all; method: immunoSEQ multiplex PCR. This table has hundreds of thousands of clones, 70% appearing once. The sample was PBMCs, taken after 24 months of ibrutinib treatment. These receptors all come from a human donor with chronic lymphocytic leukemia.

The chain employs TRBV10-3 and TRBJ2-7, with D possibly TRBD2 on 6 matching bases. This CDR3 has 13 amino acids. CDR1 ENHRY and CDR2 SYGVKD come from the germline V gene. V lost 5 bases, J lost 3 bases, and 11 bases lay in between. As DNA, the CDR3 is TGTGCCATCAGTAGATTAGCGGACTACGAGCAGTACTTC. Translating it yields CAISRLADYEQYF.

The genes are TRBV28 and TRBJ2-2, with D perhaps TRBD2 (7 bases). The V and J ends lost 8 bases and 3 bases respectively, with 16 bases between them. The CDR3 extends over 15 amino acids. Germline assignment: CDR1 MDHEN and CDR2 SYDVKM. The DNA for the CDR3 is TGTGCCAGCGCGGGGGCAGGGGCCGACACCGGGGAGCTGTTTTTT. Translation gives CASAGAGADTGELFF.

This clone was counted only a few times. This chain uses TRBV27 with TRBJ2-3; unclear D gene. V was shortened by 10 bases and J by 0 bases, with 11 bases between the two germline ends. Per germline, CDR1 MNHEY and CDR2 SMNVEV (reference sequence). The CDR3 length is 13 residues. The CDR3: CATQTASTDTQYF. CDR3 DNA: TGTGCCACCCAAACAGCTAGCACAGATACGCAGTATTTT.

V usage is TRBV19 and J usage is TRBJ1-2; 8 bases are shared with TRBD1. V lost 6 bases to trimming and J lost 8 bases; unmatched junction nucleotides: 11. The CDR3 contains 14 residues. Germline V gene lookup returns CDR1 LNHDA and CDR2 SQIVND (reference sequence). CDR3: CASSRGGQGRGYTF. Written as DNA, the CDR3 is TGTGCCAGTAGCCGAGGTGGACAGGGCCGGGGCTACACCTTC.

The V gene is TRBV7-6, the J gene TRBJ2-1, with D possibly called TRBD1 or TRBD2 (7 bases each). From germline, CDR1 is SGHVS and CDR2 FNYEAQ. The CDR3 extends over 17 amino acids. V shed 1 base and J shed 3 bases, with 16 bases lying between them. This CDR3 reads CASSLGEGDRGYNEQFF. The CDR3 DNA sequence: TGTGCCAGCAGCTTAGGGGAGGGGGACAGAGGCTACAATGAGCAGTTCTTC. Based on the CDR3 plus reference TRBV7-6 and TRBJ2-1, the full variable domain is GAGVSQSPRYKVTKRGQDVALRCDPISGHVSLYWYRQALGQGPEFLTYFNYEAQQDKSGLPNDRFSAERPEGSISTLTIQRTEQRDSAMYRCASSLGEGDRGYNEQFFGPGTRLTVL.

The chain links TRBV14 to TRBJ1-1; D is possibly TRBD1 (5 bases). The germline V gene has CDR1 SGHDN and CDR2 FVKESK. V was cut by 0 bases and J by 1 base, with 18 bases left in between. The length of the CDR3 is 18 residues. CDR3 nucleotides: TGTGCCAGCAGCCAAGAGTTCGAGGGGTCCTTGAAGAACACTGAAGCTTTCTTT. Its protein is CASSQEFEGSLKNTEAFF.

The chain is built from TRBV23-1 and TRBJ1-4; TRBD1 agrees at 7 bases. TRBV23-1 is reported as an ORF; its role is uncertain. J gave up 4 bases and V 3 bases, and 8 bases lay outside the gene matches. CDR3 length: 16 amino acids. CDR3 protein: CASSHLRQGLNEKLFF. The CDR3 DNA is TGCGCCAGCAGTCATCTCCGACAGGGCCTTAATGAAAAACTGTTTTTT.

The V and J genes are TRBV18 and TRBJ2-1; 8 bases map to TRBD1. The CDR3 length is 15 residues. The ends lost 6 bases at V and 7 bases at J; junction bases unmatched: 11. Germline V gene lookup returns CDR1 KGHSH and CDR2 LQKENI. CDR3 loop: CASSRAGTGGNEQFF. CDR3 sequence (DNA): TGTGCCAGCTCCCGAGCCGGGACAGGCGGTAATGAGCAGTTCTTC.

The chain combines TRBV7-2 with TRBJ2-7; TRBD1 matches at 7 bases. J was trimmed by 2 bases and V by 4 bases; bases with no gene match: 2. The germline CDR1 and CDR2 sequences are SGHTA and FQGNSA. The CDR3 loop spans 13 amino acids. The CDR3 sequence is CASSSQGAYEQYF. DNA of the CDR3: TGTGCCAGCAGCTCCCAGGGGGCCTACGAGCAGTACTTC.

This chain connects TRBV5-1 to TRBJ2-7; TRBD1 might be the D (5 bases). This CDR3 region has 17 residues. CDR1 is SGHRS, CDR2 YFSETQ, per germline. Trimming cost V 4 bases and J 3 bases, with 23 bases left between them. In DNA, the CDR3 is TGCGCCAGCAGCCCCCGGACAAACCCGGTTGGTATCTACGAGCAGTACTTC. Translating it yields CASSPRTNPVGIYEQYF.